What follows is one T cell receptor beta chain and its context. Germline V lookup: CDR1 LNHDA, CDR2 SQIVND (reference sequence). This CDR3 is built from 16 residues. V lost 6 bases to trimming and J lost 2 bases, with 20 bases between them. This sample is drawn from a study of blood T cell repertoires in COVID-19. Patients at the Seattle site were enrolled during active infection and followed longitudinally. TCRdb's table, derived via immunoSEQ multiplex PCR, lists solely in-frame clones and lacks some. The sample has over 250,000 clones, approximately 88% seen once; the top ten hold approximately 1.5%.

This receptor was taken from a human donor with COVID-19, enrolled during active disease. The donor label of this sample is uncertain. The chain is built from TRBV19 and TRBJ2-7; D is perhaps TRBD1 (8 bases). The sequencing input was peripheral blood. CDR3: CASSPPRQGTTYEQYF. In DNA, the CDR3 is TGTGCCAGTAGCCCCCCCCGACAGGGGACTACCTACGAGCAGTACTTC.